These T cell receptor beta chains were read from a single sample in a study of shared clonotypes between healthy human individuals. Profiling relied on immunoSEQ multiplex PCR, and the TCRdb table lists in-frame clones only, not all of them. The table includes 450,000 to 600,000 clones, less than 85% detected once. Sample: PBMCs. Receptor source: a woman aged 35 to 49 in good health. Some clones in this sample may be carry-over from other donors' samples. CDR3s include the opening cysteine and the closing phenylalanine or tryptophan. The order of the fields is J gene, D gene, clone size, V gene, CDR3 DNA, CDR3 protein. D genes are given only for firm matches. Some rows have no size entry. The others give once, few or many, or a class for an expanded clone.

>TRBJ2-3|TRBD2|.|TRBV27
TGTGCCAGCAGTTTATACGGGACTAGTGCAGATACGCAGTATTTT
CASSLYGTSADTQYF
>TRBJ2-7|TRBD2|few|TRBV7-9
TGTGCCAGCAGCGAAACTAGCGGGAGCTCCTACGAGCAGTACTTC
CASSETSGSSYEQYF
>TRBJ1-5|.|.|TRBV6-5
TGTGCCAGCCGGAGGTCCAGTATTCTTGGTCAGCCCCAGCATTTT
CASRRSSILGQPQHF
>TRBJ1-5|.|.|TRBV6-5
TGTGCCAGCGCGGACAGCTATAGCAATCAGCCCCAGCATTTT
CASADSYSNQPQHF
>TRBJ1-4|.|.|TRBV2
TGTGCCAGCACGGGGAGGGCAAGGTCTAATGAAAAACTGTTTTTT
CASTGRARSNEKLFF
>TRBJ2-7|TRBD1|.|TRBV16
TGTGCCAGCACCCGGGACAGGGGGACCTACGAGCAGTACTTC
CASTRDRGTYEQYF
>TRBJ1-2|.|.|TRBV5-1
TGCGCCAGCAGCAGCGTTTTGGGGGCCAATAACTATGGCTACACCTTC
CASSSVLGANNYGYTF
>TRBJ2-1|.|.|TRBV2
TGTGCCAGCAGTCCCCCTAGCGCCGCCTACAATGAGCAGTTCTTC
CASSPPSAAYNEQFF
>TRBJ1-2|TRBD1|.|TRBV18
TGTGCCAGCTCAGGGACCGGGACAGGGGATAACTATGGCTACACCTTC
CASSGTGTGDNYGYTF
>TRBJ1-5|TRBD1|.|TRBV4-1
TGCGCCAGCAGCCAAGGGGGACAGGGGAGGGAGCAGCCCCAGCATTTT
CASSQGGQGREQPQHF
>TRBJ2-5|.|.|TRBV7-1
TGTGCCAGCAGCTTTAGTGGTCAAGAGACCCAGTACTTC
CASSFSGQETQYF
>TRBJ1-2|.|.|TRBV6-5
TGTGCCAGCAGTTACGCGGGACAACTAAATAACTATGGCTACACCTTC
CASSYAGQLNNYGYTF
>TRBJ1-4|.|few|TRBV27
TGTGCCAGCAGTTCGGGGTGGGGTGAAAAACTGTTTTTT
CASSSGWGEKLFF
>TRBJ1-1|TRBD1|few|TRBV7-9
TGTGCCAGCAGCCATAACAGGGACACAGGGGGAGCTTTCTTT
CASSHNRDTGGAFF
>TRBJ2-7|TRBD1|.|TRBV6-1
TGTGCCAGCAGTGTGACCGGGACAGCTACCTACGAGCAGTACTTC
CASSVTGTATYEQYF